One and the same sample provided the 13 T cell receptor beta chains below, sequenced in a study of control samples from healthy donors and cancer patients. This table comes from immunoSEQ multiplex PCR, and its TCRdb copy is limited to in-frame clones, with some not included. This table holds over 80,000 clones, about 79% found once. The material sequenced was blood. These TCRs come from a woman aged 25 to 39 in good health.

The genes are TRBV29-1 and TRBJ2-3, with 7 nucleotides matching TRBD1. V gave up 6 bases and J gave up 5 bases; unmatched junction bases: 5. The germline CDR1 and CDR2 sequences are SQVTM and ANQGSEA. CDR3 size: 12 residues. The CDR3 loop reads CSVKQGIDTQYF. CDR3 nucleotide sequence: TGCAGCGTGAAACAGGGGATAGATACGCAGTATTTT.

The J gene is TRBJ2-5, the V gene TRBV19; D may correspond to TRBD1 or TRBD2 (6 bases each). This CDR3 is built from 13 residues. Germline V CDR1 and CDR2: LNHDA, SQIVND (reference sequence). Trimming stripped 6 bases from V and 0 bases from J, with 8 bases between. For the CDR3, the DNA is TGTGCCAGTAGCCGGGGGCACCAAGAGACCCAGTACTTC. Amino acids: CASSRGHQETQYF. Full variable domain (outside the CDR3, taken from reference TRBV19 and TRBJ2-5): DGGITQSPKYLFRKEGQNVTLSCEQNLNHDAMYWYRQDPGQGLRLIYYSQIVNDFQKGDIAEGYSVSREKKESFPLTVTSAQKNPTAFYLCASSRGHQETQYFGPGTRLLVL.

The chain carries TRBV12-5 and TRBJ1-5; D is ambiguous. The ends were cut back, 1 base at V and 3 bases at J, with 10 bases in the middle. Germline CDR1 reads LGHNT; CDR2 reads FRNRAP. This CDR3 is built from 15 residues. The CDR3 region has the DNA TGTGCTAGTGGTTTGGGGCCGAGTGTCAATCAGCCCCAGCATTTT. Protein sequence: CASGLGPSVNQPQHF.

The chain couples TRBV7-8 to TRBJ2-7; 10 positions match TRBD2. The CDR3 is made up of 16 amino acids. Germline CDR1 reads SGHVS; CDR2 reads FQNEAQ. Trimming took 5 bases from V and 0 from J; bases not matched to a gene: 7. The CDR3: CASSLRAGGSSYEQYF. DNA of the CDR3: TGTGCCAGCAGCCTGAGAGCGGGGGGGAGCTCCTACGAGCAGTACTTC.

The genes are TRBV6-2 or TRBV6-3 and TRBJ2-1; maybe TRBD1 (5 bases). The CDR3 has 14 amino acids. Germline lookup yields CDR1 MNHEY and CDR2 SVGEGT. Trimming shortened V by 5 bases and J by 4 bases, and 12 bases separated the two germline ends. The CDR3 DNA follows: TGTGCCAGCAGTCCGATGACAGAGTACAATGAGCAGTTCTTC. The encoded protein is CASSPMTEYNEQFF.

This chain uses TRBV19 with TRBJ1-2, with 7 bases lining up with TRBD1. Germline V lookup: CDR1 LNHDA, CDR2 SQIVND (reference sequence). This CDR3 has 15 residues. The junction had 6 bases not matched to a gene; V was cut back by 0 bases and J by 5 bases. CDR3 in amino acids: CASSIEGQASYGYTF. The CDR3 region has the DNA TGTGCCAGTAGTATAGAAGGACAGGCTTCGTATGGCTACACCTTC.

The rearrangement links TRBV9 to TRBJ2-1; perhaps TRBD1 as D (6 bases). Germline V lookup: CDR1 SGDLS, CDR2 YYNGEE. This CDR3 is built from 14 residues. The V end was cut by 3 bases, the J end by 3 bases, with 10 bases between. The CDR3 sequence: CASSAGTHYNEQFF. CDR3 nucleotides: TGTGCCAGCAGCGCCGGGACACACTACAATGAGCAGTTCTTC.

This clone was recorded a few times. This chain connects TRBV7-3 to TRBJ2-3; unclear D gene. Trimming stripped 8 bases from V and 1 base from J, with 10 bases between. Germline V gene sequence: CDR1 SGHTA, CDR2 FQGTGA. CDR3 length: 13 residues. CDR3 coding DNA: TGTGCCAGCTCAGCCCTTGGCACAGATACGCAGTATTTT. It codes for CASSALGTDTQYF. The full variable domain, with the rest looked up from reference TRBV7-3 and TRBJ2-3, is GAGVSQTPSNKVTEKGKYVELRCDPISGHTALYWYRQSLGQGPEFLIYFQGTGAADDSGLPNDRFFAVRPEGSVSTLKIQRTERGDSAVYLCASSALGTDTQYFGPGTRLTVL.

This clone was detected a few times. The chain carries TRBV6-5 and TRBJ2-7; 9 bases agree with TRBD2. The length of the CDR3 is 14 residues. Trimming cost V 6 bases and J 3 bases; bases outside gene matches: 6. The germline gives CDR1 MNHEY, CDR2 SVGAGI. The CDR3 sequence is CASRDSGGGYEQYF. The CDR3 DNA reads as TGTGCCAGCAGGGATAGCGGGGGTGGCTACGAGCAGTACTTC.

This sequence joins TRBV6-2 or TRBV6-3 and TRBJ1-1; no definite D call. The CDR3 spans 15 residues. V was clipped by 2 bases and J by 0 bases, with 10 bases between them. CDR1 MNHEY and CDR2 SVGEGT come from the germline V gene. The CDR3 DNA sequence: TGTGCCAGCAGTTACGATAACAGACTGAACACTGAAGCTTTCTTT. It encodes CASSYDNRLNTEAFF.

This clone has more than one count but fewer than ten. The V and J genes are TRBV7-8 and TRBJ2-7; unclear D gene. CDR1 SGHVS and CDR2 FQNEAQ come from the germline V gene. The ends were cut back, 1 base at V and 5 bases at J, with 6 bases in the middle. The CDR3 contains 12 residues. The CDR3 coding sequence is TGTGCCAGCAGCTTAGGACTTGACGAGCAGTACTTC. Amino acids: CASSLGLDEQYF. Full variable domain (remainder filled in from reference TRBV7-8 and TRBJ2-7): GAGVSQSPRYKVAKRGQDVALRCDPISGHVSLFWYQQALGQGPEFLTYFQNEAQLDKSGLPSDRFFAERPEGSVSTLKIQRTQQEDSAVYLCASSLGLDEQYFGPGTRLTVT.

The chain couples TRBV3-1 (or the pseudogene TRBV3-2) to TRBJ2-2; D not resolved. The CDR3 is made up of 17 amino acids. Germline loops: CDR1 LGHDT, CDR2 YNNKEL (reference sequence). V was pared by 1 base and J by 2 bases, with 14 bases between. The CDR3 is CASSQVLQELNTGELFF. Written as DNA, the CDR3 is TGTGCCAGCAGCCAAGTTTTGCAGGAATTAAACACCGGGGAGCTGTTTTTT.

This clone appeared a single time. The V gene is TRBV27, the J gene TRBJ2-3, with TRBD1 as a possible D gene (5 bases). Trimming shortened V by 5 bases and J by 1 base, and 10 bases separated the two germline ends. The CDR3 has 14 residues. The germline gives CDR1 MNHEY, CDR2 SMNVEV (reference sequence). As DNA, the CDR3 is TGTGCCAGCAGTGCTCCGACAGGCACAGATACGCAGTATTTT. It specifies CASSAPTGTDTQYF.